The rows below give T cell receptor beta chains drawn from one sample of a study of blood T cells in healthy people across ages. TCRdb redid the calling of the 5' RACE reads with MiXCR, one entry per CDR3 protein. The sample holds more than 650,000 distinct CDR3 sequences; roughly 50% are singletons and the top ten take around 41%. The sequencing input was blood. These TCRs come from a man older than 75 in good health. Each CDR3 is given with its conserved first and last residue. The D gene is left open where the match is weak. Some rows have no size entry. The others give once, few or many, or a class for an expanded clone.

CDR3 protein: CASSLQGANYEQYF
CDR3 DNA: TGCGCCAGCAGCTTACAGGGGGCGAATTACGAGCAGTACTTC
CDR3 length: 14
J gene: TRBJ2-7
D gene: TRBD1
clone size: -
V gene: TRBV5-1

CDR3 protein: CASSPVSSAHQEQFF
CDR3 DNA: TGTGCCAGCAGTCCGGTCAGTAGCGCACACCAAGAGCAGTTCTTC
CDR3 length: 15
J gene: TRBJ2-1
D gene: -
clone size: -
V gene: TRBV12-3/TRBV12-4

CDR3 protein: CSARGSGRHTGELFF
CDR3 DNA: TGCAGTGCCCGGGGGAGCGGGAGACACACCGGGGAGCTGTTTTTT
CDR3 length: 15
J gene: TRBJ2-2
D gene: TRBD2
clone size: -
V gene: TRBV20-1

CDR3 protein: CSAQGGNLQGEQYF
CDR3 DNA: TGCAGTGCCCAGGGGGGGAACTTACAAGGGGAGCAGTACTTC
CDR3 length: 14
J gene: TRBJ2-7
D gene: -
clone size: -
V gene: TRBV20-1

CDR3 protein: CASSGGIYGYTF
CDR3 DNA: TGCGCCAGCAGCGGGGGTATCTATGGCTACACCTTC
CDR3 length: 12
J gene: TRBJ1-2
D gene: -
clone size: few
V gene: TRBV5-1

CDR3 protein: CASSRDRTDTGELFF
CDR3 DNA: TGTGCCAGCAGCAGGGACAGGACCGACACCGGGGAGCTGTTTTTT
CDR3 length: 15
J gene: TRBJ2-2
D gene: TRBD1
clone size: many
V gene: TRBV7-2

CDR3 protein: CASSTSGRAYNEQFF
CDR3 DNA: TGTGCCAGCAGCACGAGCGGGAGAGCCTACAATGAGCAGTTCTTC
CDR3 length: 15
J gene: TRBJ2-1
D gene: TRBD2
clone size: -
V gene: TRBV5-6

CDR3 protein: CASSGDLTGSGNTIYF
CDR3 DNA: TGTGCCAGCAGTGGGGACCTGACTGGTTCTGGAAACACCATATATTTT
CDR3 length: 16
J gene: TRBJ1-3
D gene: -
clone size: -
V gene: TRBV25-1

CDR3 protein: CASSSLGAISYNEQFF
CDR3 DNA: TGTGCCAGCAGCAGCCTGGGGGCAATATCCTACAATGAGCAGTTCTTC
CDR3 length: 16
J gene: TRBJ2-1
D gene: -
clone size: -
V gene: TRBV2

CDR3 protein: CASSFSLAGYEQYF
CDR3 DNA: TGTGCCAGCAGTTTTAGCCTAGCGGGCTACGAGCAGTACTTC
CDR3 length: 14
J gene: TRBJ2-7
D gene: TRBD2
clone size: few
V gene: TRBV27

CDR3 protein: CASSEPGTADNEQFF
CDR3 DNA: TGTGCCAGCAGTGAACCCGGGACGGCGGACAATGAGCAGTTCTTC
CDR3 length: 15
J gene: TRBJ2-1
D gene: -
clone size: -
V gene: TRBV2

CDR3 protein: CASSLTSRREQFF
CDR3 DNA: TGTGCCAGCAGCTTAACCAGCCGACGGGAGCAGTTCTTC
CDR3 length: 13
J gene: TRBJ2-1
D gene: -
clone size: -
V gene: TRBV7-3

CDR3 protein: CASSPPAGISYEQYF
CDR3 DNA: TGTGCCAGCAGCCCCCCCGCGGGGATCTCCTACGAGCAGTACTTC
CDR3 length: 15
J gene: TRBJ2-7
D gene: -
clone size: -
V gene: TRBV21-1

CDR3 protein: CASRPAQPPYEQYF
CDR3 DNA: TGCGCCAGCAGGCCGGCCCAGCCGCCCTACGAGCAGTACTTC
CDR3 length: 14
J gene: TRBJ2-7
D gene: -
clone size: -
V gene: TRBV5-1

CDR3 protein: CASSVSGGTASYNEQFF
CDR3 DNA: TGTGCCAGCAGCGTTTCCGGGGGCACGGCCTCCTACAATGAGCAGTTCTTC
CDR3 length: 17
J gene: TRBJ2-1
D gene: -
clone size: few
V gene: TRBV9

CDR3 protein: CASSLSGRAGEQYF
CDR3 DNA: TGTGCCAGCAGTTTGAGCGGGAGGGCCGGAGAGCAGTACTTC
CDR3 length: 14
J gene: TRBJ2-7
D gene: TRBD2
clone size: -
V gene: TRBV12-3/TRBV12-4

CDR3 protein: CASSSPGQGVYEQYF
CDR3 DNA: TGTGCCAGCAGTTCACCGGGACAGGGAGTCTACGAGCAGTACTTC
CDR3 length: 15
J gene: TRBJ2-7
D gene: TRBD1
clone size: -
V gene: TRBV12-3/TRBV12-4

CDR3 protein: CASTPVAGVLYEQYF
CDR3 DNA: TGTGCCAGCACCCCGGTAGCGGGAGTCCTCTACGAGCAGTACTTC
CDR3 length: 15
J gene: TRBJ2-7
D gene: TRBD2
clone size: few
V gene: TRBV28

CDR3 protein: CAISESGYNEQFF
CDR3 DNA: TGTGCCATCAGTGAGTCGGGTTACAATGAGCAGTTCTTC
CDR3 length: 13
J gene: TRBJ2-1
D gene: -
clone size: many
V gene: TRBV10-3

CDR3 protein: CASSFPQVNSPLHF
CDR3 DNA: TGTGCCAGCAGTTTTCCGCAGGTTAATTCACCCCTCCACTTT
CDR3 length: 14
J gene: TRBJ1-6
D gene: -
clone size: few
V gene: TRBV28

CDR3 protein: CASSQMGFATNEKLFF
CDR3 DNA: TGTGCCAGCAGCCAGATGGGATTTGCAACTAATGAAAAACTGTTTTTT
CDR3 length: 16
J gene: TRBJ1-4
D gene: -
clone size: -
V gene: TRBV3-1

CDR3 protein: CSAKLWNEQYF
CDR3 DNA: TGCAGCGCCAAACTATGGAATGAGCAGTACTTC
CDR3 length: 11
J gene: TRBJ2-7
D gene: -
clone size: -
V gene: TRBV20-1

CDR3 protein: CASSLRDSGDYEQYF
CDR3 DNA: TGTGCCAGCAGTCTTAGGGACAGTGGAGACTACGAGCAGTACTTC
CDR3 length: 15
J gene: TRBJ2-7
D gene: TRBD1
clone size: few
V gene: TRBV12-3/TRBV12-4

CDR3 protein: CATSDLQGSGGYNEQYF
CDR3 DNA: TGTGCCACCAGTGATTTGCAAGGTAGCGGAGGTTACAATGAGCAGTACTTC
CDR3 length: 17
J gene: TRBJ2-7
D gene: -
clone size: -
V gene: TRBV24-1

CDR3 protein: CASSFRGGDEQYF
CDR3 DNA: TGTGCCAGCAGCTTCCGGGGAGGAGACGAGCAGTACTTC
CDR3 length: 13
J gene: TRBJ2-7
D gene: -
clone size: -
V gene: TRBV7-2

CDR3 protein: CSVVDRTANEKLFF
CDR3 DNA: TGCAGCGTTGTTGACAGGACGGCTAATGAAAAACTGTTTTTT
CDR3 length: 14
J gene: TRBJ1-4
D gene: -
clone size: -
V gene: TRBV29-1

CDR3 protein: CASGIRGAGNEQYF
CDR3 DNA: TGTGCCAGCGGCATCAGGGGAGCGGGCAATGAGCAGTACTTC
CDR3 length: 14
J gene: TRBJ2-7
D gene: -
clone size: few
V gene: TRBV3-1

CDR3 protein: CASSLELAGGKTDTQYF
CDR3 DNA: TGCGCCAGCAGCTTGGAACTAGCGGGAGGGAAGACAGATACGCAGTATTTT
CDR3 length: 17
J gene: TRBJ2-3
D gene: TRBD2
clone size: many
V gene: TRBV5-1

CDR3 protein: CASSLDQGRTDTQYF
CDR3 DNA: TGCGCCAGCAGCTTGGATCAGGGGAGGACAGATACGCAGTATTTT
CDR3 length: 15
J gene: TRBJ2-3
D gene: -
clone size: -
V gene: TRBV5-1

CDR3 protein: CASQGSTEQFF
CDR3 DNA: TGTGCCAGCCAGGGTAGCACTGAGCAGTTCTTC
CDR3 length: 11
J gene: TRBJ2-1
D gene: -
clone size: -
V gene: TRBV12-3/TRBV12-4

CDR3 protein: CSARTGVTQPQHF
CDR3 DNA: TGCAGTGCTAGGACAGGGGTAACTCAGCCCCAGCATTTT
CDR3 length: 13
J gene: TRBJ1-5
D gene: TRBD1
clone size: -
V gene: TRBV20-1

CDR3 protein: CASSFRHRQVDYEQYF
CDR3 DNA: TGTGCCAGCAGTTTCCGACACCGACAGGTTGACTACGAGCAGTACTTC
CDR3 length: 16
J gene: TRBJ2-7
D gene: -
clone size: few
V gene: TRBV27

CDR3 protein: CSARGAIAGGGVTDTQYF
CDR3 DNA: TGCAGTGCTAGAGGTGCTATAGCGGGAGGTGGGGTCACAGATACGCAGTATTTT
CDR3 length: 18
J gene: TRBJ2-3
D gene: TRBD2
clone size: few
V gene: TRBV20-1

CDR3 protein: CASSQERGAIQPQHF
CDR3 DNA: TGTGCCAGCAGCCAAGAAAGGGGCGCAATACAGCCCCAGCATTTT
CDR3 length: 15
J gene: TRBJ1-5
D gene: -
clone size: few
V gene: TRBV4-2

CDR3 protein: CSGGAGGNEQYF
CDR3 DNA: TGCAGCGGTGGGGCGGGGGGAAACGAGCAGTACTTC
CDR3 length: 12
J gene: TRBJ2-7
D gene: TRBD2
clone size: -
V gene: TRBV29-1

CDR3 protein: CASSITSPSYEQYF
CDR3 DNA: TGTGCCAGCAGCATAACGTCCCCCTCCTACGAGCAGTACTTC
CDR3 length: 14
J gene: TRBJ2-7
D gene: -
clone size: -
V gene: TRBV7-2

CDR3 protein: CASSSPTGAGTSNYEQYF
CDR3 DNA: TGTGCCAGCAGCTCCCCAACAGGGGCCGGGACTAGCAACTACGAGCAGTACTTC
CDR3 length: 18
J gene: TRBJ2-7
D gene: TRBD2
clone size: few
V gene: TRBV27

CDR3 protein: CASSAATPGETQYF
CDR3 DNA: TGCGCCAGCAGCGCGGCGACGCCCGGGGAGACCCAGTACTTC
CDR3 length: 14
J gene: TRBJ2-5
D gene: -
clone size: -
V gene: TRBV5-1

CDR3 protein: CASSPQAGRAQNTQYF
CDR3 DNA: TGTGCCAGCAGCCCTCAGGCGGGGAGGGCACAGAATACGCAGTATTTT
CDR3 length: 16
J gene: TRBJ2-3
D gene: TRBD2
clone size: -
V gene: TRBV7-2

CDR3 protein: CASRYEDKGYGYTF
CDR3 DNA: TGTGCCAGCAGATACGAAGACAAGGGCTATGGCTACACCTTC
CDR3 length: 14
J gene: TRBJ1-2
D gene: -
clone size: -
V gene: TRBV12-3/TRBV12-4

CDR3 protein: CASSNIQGMGRYAYF
CDR3 DNA: TGCGCCAGCAGTAACATACAGGGTATGGGGAGATACGCGTATTTT
CDR3 length: 15
J gene: TRBJ2-3
D gene: -
clone size: -
V gene: TRBV10-2

CDR3 protein: CASSGAPTYEQYF
CDR3 DNA: TGTGCCAGCAGTGGGGCGCCGACCTACGAGCAGTACTTC
CDR3 length: 13
J gene: TRBJ2-7
D gene: -
clone size: -
V gene: TRBV6-6

CDR3 protein: CASSLVASGSGETQYF
CDR3 DNA: TGCGCCAGCAGCTTGGTCGCGAGCGGGAGTGGAGAGACCCAGTACTTC
CDR3 length: 16
J gene: TRBJ2-5
D gene: TRBD2
clone size: -
V gene: TRBV5-1

CDR3 protein: CAGSLRLGLAFNEQFF
CDR3 DNA: TGTGCCGGCAGCTTACGGTTGGGACTAGCGTTCAATGAGCAGTTCTTC
CDR3 length: 16
J gene: TRBJ2-1
D gene: TRBD2
clone size: -
V gene: TRBV7-9

CDR3 protein: CASSQRLAGLSYEQYF
CDR3 DNA: TGTGCCAGCAGCCAACGACTAGCGGGACTTTCCTACGAGCAGTACTTC
CDR3 length: 16
J gene: TRBJ2-7
D gene: TRBD2
clone size: few
V gene: TRBV3-1

CDR3 protein: CASSVGRDLRHEQYF
CDR3 DNA: TGTGCCAGCAGCGTGGGACGGGATCTCCGTCACGAGCAGTACTTC
CDR3 length: 15
J gene: TRBJ2-7
D gene: -
clone size: few
V gene: TRBV9

CDR3 protein: CASSHRWGDTEAFF
CDR3 DNA: TGTGCCAGCAGCCACCGATGGGGGGACACTGAAGCTTTCTTT
CDR3 length: 14
J gene: TRBJ1-1
D gene: -
clone size: -
V gene: TRBV13

CDR3 protein: CASGASAKGNEQFF
CDR3 DNA: TGTGCCAGCGGGGCTAGCGCTAAAGGTAATGAGCAGTTCTTC
CDR3 length: 14
J gene: TRBJ2-1
D gene: -
clone size: few
V gene: TRBV6-4

CDR3 protein: CASSYSTGVDGYTF
CDR3 DNA: TGTGCCAGCAGTTACTCGACAGGGGTGGACGGCTACACCTTC
CDR3 length: 14
J gene: TRBJ1-2
D gene: TRBD1
clone size: -
V gene: TRBV6-6

CDR3 protein: CASSLDSRYTDTQYF
CDR3 DNA: TGTGCCAGCAGTTTAGACAGCCGGTACACAGATACGCAGTATTTT
CDR3 length: 15
J gene: TRBJ2-3
D gene: -
clone size: -
V gene: TRBV2

CDR3 protein: CASSLIADRLETQYF
CDR3 DNA: TGTGCCAGCAGCTTAATTGCGGACAGGTTAGAGACCCAGTACTTC
CDR3 length: 15
J gene: TRBJ2-5
D gene: TRBD1
clone size: -
V gene: TRBV7-3

CDR3 protein: CASSLGLSTEAFF
CDR3 DNA: TGTGCCAGCAGCTTAGGACTGAGCACTGAAGCTTTCTTT
CDR3 length: 13
J gene: TRBJ1-1
D gene: -
clone size: few
V gene: TRBV7-9

CDR3 protein: CASSEARTPKNIQYF
CDR3 DNA: TGTGCCAGCAGTGAAGCGCGGACGCCCAAAAACATTCAGTACTTC
CDR3 length: 15
J gene: TRBJ2-4
D gene: -
clone size: few
V gene: TRBV2

CDR3 protein: CASSLGLAALYNEQFF
CDR3 DNA: TGCGCCAGCAGCTTAGGACTAGCAGCCCTCTACAATGAGCAGTTCTTC
CDR3 length: 16
J gene: TRBJ2-1
D gene: TRBD2
clone size: -
V gene: TRBV5-1

CDR3 protein: CASSYLGQGGYEQYF
CDR3 DNA: TGTGCCAGCAGTTACCTCGGACAGGGCGGCTACGAGCAGTACTTC
CDR3 length: 15
J gene: TRBJ2-7
D gene: TRBD1
clone size: -
V gene: TRBV6-6